The rows below give T cell receptor beta chains drawn from one sample of a study of T cell repertoires in cytomegalovirus infection. TCRdb reprocessed the reads via MiXCR and lists one record per CDR3 protein. The sample contains about 830,000 distinct CDR3 sequences, 32% of which appear only once. Their antigen targets remain unknown. Sequences were derived from cultured CD8+ T cells from PBMCs, sampled from culture after CMV antigen stimulation. These receptors came from a human donor in good health (CMV status not recorded). Some clones in this sample may be carry-over from other donors' samples. Both conserved end residues are part of each CDR3. D genes are given only for firm matches. For some rows the clone size is stated as once, few or many, or as a class when expanded; others skip it.

J gene,V gene,D gene,clone size,CDR3 DNA,CDR3 protein
TRBJ1-6,TRBV4-2,TRBD1,few,TGTGCCAGCAGCCAAGATGCAACAGGGGGCGAAACTATTTCACCCCTCCACTTT,CASSQDATGGETISPLHF
TRBJ1-2,TRBV4-1,-,-,TGCGCCAGCAGCCAAGAAGTTGTAGTACAGGAAATAAACTTC,CASSQEVVVQEINF
TRBJ1-1,TRBV19,-,-,TGTGCCAGTAGTTCAAGTTGGACCCCGAACACTGAAGCTTTCTTT,CASSSSWTPNTEAFF
TRBJ2-2,TRBV5-4,-,-,TGTGCCAGCAGCTTGGCTAGCGAAGGCGGGGAGCTGTTTTTT,CASSLASEGGELFF
TRBJ1-2,TRBV6-8,-,-,TGTGCCAGCAGTTACCACGGTGCTGCTGGCTACACCTTC,CASSYHGAAGYTF
TRBJ2-5,TRBV27,-,-,TGTGCCAGCAGTTTTGGAGGGGCAGGGAGAGAGACCCAGTACTTC,CASSFGGAGRETQYF
TRBJ2-7,TRBV20-1,-,-,TGCAGTGCTGGACCTGGGGAGTCTTACGAGCAGTACTTC,CSAGPGESYEQYF
TRBJ1-1,TRBV6-2/TRBV6-3,-,few,TGTGCCAGCGCCTCTCCCCGTGGGGGAGCTGAAGCTTTCTTT,CASASPRGGAEAFF
TRBJ2-7,TRBV20-1,-,few,TGCAGTGCTAGAGGGGGTAGTACCTACGAGCAGTACTTC,CSARGGSTYEQYF
TRBJ2-5,TRBV28,TRBD1,-,TGTGCCAGCAGACTCGGGACAGCGTACCAAGAGACCCAGTACTTC,CASRLGTAYQETQYF
TRBJ2-3,TRBV19,-,-,TGTGCCAGTGAACTTGGCGGCGGGGGCACAGATACGCAGTATTTT,CASELGGGGTDTQYF
TRBJ2-3,TRBV6-1,-,-,TGTGCCAGCAGTGAAAATAGGGCAGACACTAGCACAGATACGCAGTATTTT,CASSENRADTSTDTQYF
TRBJ2-1,TRBV20-1,TRBD2,-,TGCAGTGCGCCGAAGTTCGGGGAGGGAACCTACAATGAGCAGTTCTTC,CSAPKFGEGTYNEQFF
TRBJ2-7,TRBV7-9,TRBD2,many,TGTGCCAGCAGCACCCCACTAGCGGGGGATACCTACGAGCAGTACTTC,CASSTPLAGDTYEQYF
TRBJ1-1,TRBV12-5,-,-,TGTGCTAGTGCTTTTCTACAGGGTAAAGGGACTGAAGCTTTCTTT,CASAFLQGKGTEAFF
TRBJ2-3,TRBV7-2,-,many,TGTGCCAGCAGCACGGGGTGGGCGGACAGTCCTAGCACAGATACGCAGTATTTT,CASSTGWADSPSTDTQYF
TRBJ1-2,TRBV27,-,once,TGTGCCAGCAGCTCGAAGGTTCGGGAGATCGGCCCTATCGGCTATGGCTACACCTTC,CASSSKVREIGPIGYGYTF
TRBJ2-6,TRBV5-8,-,few,TGTGCCAGCAGCGCATCATTCCTCGTCATCTCTGGGGCCAACGTCCTGACTTTC,CASSASFLVISGANVLTF
TRBJ2-5,TRBV27,-,-,TGTGCCAGCAGCGAGGACTTCCCGGAAGATTACCAAGAGACCCAGTACTTC,CASSEDFPEDYQETQYF
TRBJ1-5,TRBV6-5,-,few,TGTGCCAGCAGCAGGACACAGGGCAATCAGCCCCAGCATTTT,CASSRTQGNQPQHF
TRBJ1-2,TRBV12-3/TRBV12-4,TRBD1,few,TGTGCCAGCAGTTTATCACGGGACAGGAACAACTATGGCTACACCTTC,CASSLSRDRNNYGYTF
TRBJ2-5,TRBV5-4,-,-,TGTGCCAGCAGCTTGGATCCAGGGGCCGAAGAGACCCAGTACTTC,CASSLDPGAEETQYF
TRBJ2-3,TRBV6-2/TRBV6-3,-,-,TGTGCCAGCACCAACCGGGACATTCGCACAGATACGCAGTATTTT,CASTNRDIRTDTQYF
TRBJ2-1,TRBV28,-,few,TGTGCCAGCAGCCCTATCCTAAGCTCCTACAATGAGCAGTTCTTC,CASSPILSSYNEQFF
TRBJ2-7,TRBV25-1,-,-,TGTGCCAGCAGTGAATATTTCGGGCAGGGGAGCTCCTACGAGCAGTACTTC,CASSEYFGQGSSYEQYF
TRBJ1-5,TRBV12-3/TRBV12-4,-,-,TGTGCCAGCAGTTTATGGGACGGAGATCAGCCCCAGCATTTT,CASSLWDGDQPQHF
TRBJ1-1,TRBV19,-,-,TGTGCCAGTAGTATACCAGACACTGAAGCTTTCTTT,CASSIPDTEAFF
TRBJ1-2,TRBV4-1,-,-,TGCGCCAGCAGCCGATACCCCCGGGGCCGAGATGATAACTATGGCTACACCTTC,CASSRYPRGRDDNYGYTF
TRBJ2-1,TRBV2,-,few,TGTGCCACTGGGGGGGCCATAAGCACAGGGGGCTCCTACAATGAGCAGTTCTTC,CATGGAISTGGSYNEQFF
TRBJ2-1,TRBV12-3/TRBV12-4,-,-,TGTGCCAGCAGTTTTGGCACATCCAATGAGCAGTTCTTC,CASSFGTSNEQFF
TRBJ1-4,TRBV28,-,many,TGTGCCAGCAGTTTGCCTGGACAGTTTGAAAAACTGTTTTTT,CASSLPGQFEKLFF
TRBJ2-2,TRBV12-3/TRBV12-4,TRBD2,-,TGTGCCAGCAGTTCCGGGGGGGCCGGGGAGCTGTTTTTT,CASSSGGAGELFF
TRBJ2-3,TRBV7-8,TRBD2,-,TGTGCCAGCAGCTTAATGAGGGCGGGGGGACGAGATACGCAGTATTTT,CASSLMRAGGRDTQYF
TRBJ2-1,TRBV19,TRBD2,-,TGTGCCAGTAGTATAGATGGGACTAACCCCTACAATGAGCAGTTCTTC,CASSIDGTNPYNEQFF
TRBJ2-1,TRBV6-6,TRBD2,-,TGTGCCAGCAGTCCTTTTTCGAGCGGGGGGGAGAATGAGCAGTTCTTC,CASSPFSSGGENEQFF
TRBJ1-6,TRBV12-3/TRBV12-4,-,-,TGTGCCAGCAGTTCAATAGATTCACCCCTCCACTTT,CASSSIDSPLHF
TRBJ1-1,TRBV7-2,-,medium-sized,TGTGCCAGCAGCTTACTAGGGACTGAAGCTTTCTTT,CASSLLGTEAFF
TRBJ2-1,TRBV7-2,-,many,TGTGCCAGCAGCTCCCTCCTGGGAGTAAAGAATGAGCAGTTCTTC,CASSSLLGVKNEQFF
TRBJ2-5,TRBV7-3,TRBD2,-,TGTGCCAGCAGCTTGCGACTAGCGGGGGAGCCTCAGACCCAGTACTTC,CASSLRLAGEPQTQYF
TRBJ1-1,TRBV7-3,-,-,TGTCAACTGAGCCGACCGAACACTGAAGCTTTCTTT,CQLSRPNTEAFF
TRBJ2-3,TRBV5-1,TRBD2,-,TGCGCCAGCAGCCTCAAATCCCCAGCGGGGGGAGGAGATACGCAGTATTTT,CASSLKSPAGGGDTQYF
TRBJ2-2,TRBV20-1,-,few,TGCAGTGCTAGAGATTCGCGCCTCGGAAACACCGGGGAGCTGTTTTTT,CSARDSRLGNTGELFF
TRBJ2-3,TRBV24-1,TRBD2,-,TGTGCCACCAGTGATGGGCGCGGGGGATGGGGGACAGATACGCAGTATTTT,CATSDGRGGWGTDTQYF
TRBJ1-2,TRBV12-3/TRBV12-4,-,-,TGTGCCAGCAGTCCGGGACCGAACTCTAACACCTTC,CASSPGPNSNTF